This T cell receptor beta chain was captured by sequencing in a study of blood T cell repertoires in COVID-19. Using immunoSEQ multiplex PCR, the repertoire was profiled, and TCRdb retains in-frame clones only, with some absent. The table has roughly 43,000 clones, 86% seen once. The sequence derives from a man aged 55 to 70 with active COVID-19. Sequences were obtained from peripheral blood.

The CDR3 region is CASTPGRDYGYTF. CDR3 nucleotide sequence: TGTGCCAGCACCCCCGGCAGGGACTATGGCTACACCTTC. This chain connects TRBV7-2 to TRBJ1-2; D perhaps matches TRBD1 (5 bases). Germline V CDR1 and CDR2: SGHTA, FQGNSA. This CDR3 is 13 amino acids long. V was pared by 7 bases and J by 3 bases, with 12 bases between. Using reference TRBV7-2 and TRBJ1-2 for the parts outside the CDR3, the full variable domain is GAGVSQSPSNKVTEKGKDVELRCDPISGHTALYWYRQSLGQGLEFLIYFQGNSAPDKSGLPSDRFSAERTGGSVSTLTIQRTQQEDSAVYLCASTPGRDYGYTFGSGTRLTVV.